The 9 T cell receptor beta chains listed next were all sequenced from one sample in a study of blood T cell repertoires in COVID-19. Using immunoSEQ multiplex PCR, the repertoire was profiled, and TCRdb retains in-frame clones only, with some absent. This sample has about 150,000 clones, with over 65% found just once. Sequencing was performed on PBMCs or T cells enriched from blood (not recorded which). The source is a woman aged 45-59 years who had recovered from COVID-19.

CDR3 nucleotide sequence: TGTGCCAGCAGCAAATTTGGGGAGACTAGCGGGGGGAACAATGAGCAGTTCTTC. It is translated as CASSKFGETSGGNNEQFF. The chain couples TRBV14 to TRBJ2-1, with 13 bases aligning to TRBD2. This CDR3 is 18 amino acids long. V shed 5 bases, J shed 5 bases, and the junction held 12 bases outside the gene matches. Germline V gene lookup returns CDR1 SGHDN and CDR2 FVKESK.

The chain combines TRBV18 with TRBJ1-2, with a tentative D call TRBD1 (6 bases). The germline gives CDR1 KGHSH, CDR2 LQKENI. V lost 3 bases and J 7 bases, leaving 12 bases between the germline ends. The CDR3 runs to 13 residues. CDR3 protein: CASSPRGAAGYTF. The CDR3 coding sequence is TGTGCCAGCTCACCCAGGGGAGCGGCTGGCTACACCTTC.

The chain couples TRBV5-1 to TRBJ1-1; D is perhaps TRBD1 (6 bases). The V gene's germline CDR1 is SGHRS and CDR2 YFSETQ. The CDR3 consists of 14 residues. Between the trimmed V and J ends, which lost 5 bases and 7 bases, there was a span of 18 bases. The CDR3: CASSSRGAGSEAFF. CDR3 coding DNA: TGCGCCAGCAGTAGCCGGGGGGCTGGTAGTGAAGCTTTCTTT.

In this sample, this clone turned up once. The V and J genes are TRBV11-3 and TRBJ2-2, with D tentatively TRBD1 (6 bases). The CDR3 consists of 15 residues. The germline V gene encodes CDR1 SGHNT and CDR2 YENEEA. V shed 0 bases and J shed 1 base, with 6 bases lying between them. The CDR3 loop is CASSLDRGNTGELFF. CDR3 bases: TGTGCCAGCAGCTTAGACAGGGGGAACACCGGGGAGCTGTTTTTT.

The chain carries TRBV28 and TRBJ1-5; a weak D match, TRBD1 (5 bases). The V and J ends lost 11 bases and 10 bases respectively, with 18 bases between them. Germline CDR1 and CDR2: MDHEN and SYDVKM. The CDR3 contains 12 residues. CDR3 region: CASRAQGHPQHF. CDR3 DNA sequence: TGTGCCTCCCGGGCGCAGGGCCATCCCCAGCATTTT.

V gene TRBV5-4 combines with J gene TRBJ2-1, with 9 positions matching TRBD2. J was trimmed by 8 bases and V by 6 bases; bases with no gene match: 9. Per germline, CDR1 SGHNT and CDR2 YYREEE (reference sequence). The CDR3 runs 14 residues. The CDR3 DNA reads TGTGCCAGCACCTTAGCGGGGGACTTCGATGAGCAGTTCTTC. As protein: CASTLAGDFDEQFF.

The CDR3 nucleotides are TGTGCCAGCAGGTCAGGGGGAGAGGATGAAAAACTGTTTTTT. Translating it yields CASRSGGEDEKLFF. The gene calls are TRBV6-5 and TRBJ1-4; TRBD1 agrees at 7 bases. The CDR3 extends over 14 amino acids. CDR1 and CDR2 (germline): MNHEY, SVGAGI. V gave up 6 bases and J gave up 6 bases; unmatched junction bases: 7.

The V gene is TRBV28, the J gene TRBJ2-5, with 8 bases aligning to TRBD2. Germline CDR1 is MDHEN and CDR2 is SYDVKM. The V segment lost 4 bases and the J segment 1 base; nucleotides outside the gene matches: 11. The CDR3 has 17 amino acids. CDR3 DNA: TGTGCCAGCAGTTCCACAACCCCGACTAGCGCCCAAGAGACCCAGTACTTC. Encoded protein: CASSSTTPTSAQETQYF.

The rearrangement joins TRBV9 to TRBJ1-2; D ambiguous. V dropped 4 bases and J dropped 9 bases, with 25 bases sitting between them. Germline V gene sequence: CDR1 SGDLS, CDR2 YYNGEE. The CDR3 covers 16 residues. The CDR3 reads CASSLGWEHWPYRYTF. CDR3 bases: TGTGCCAGCAGCCTCGGATGGGAGCATTGGCCTTATCGCTACACCTTC.